Following are 30 T cell receptor beta chains from one sample sequenced in a study of a mutant IDH1 vaccine in newly diagnosed glioma. The table came from immunoSEQ multiplex PCR; TCRdb's copy has only in-frame clones and leaves some out. The sample lists tens of thousands of clones; around 83% were seen once. These receptors' antigens are unknown. Time point of the sample: week 47, end of study. A single vaccine dose contained 300 ug of mutant IDH1 20-mer peptide, and topical imiquimod was used with it. Sequencing used PBMCs, obtained from a glioma patient whose treatment included an IDH1 peptide vaccine. The receptors here all came from a young man with glioma.

The chain combines TRBV18 with TRBJ1-6; D remains ambiguous. CDR1 and CDR2 (germline): KGHSH, LQKENI. Trimming shortened V by 4 bases and J by 6 bases, and 7 bases separated the two germline ends. The length of the CDR3 is 13 residues. CDR3 amino acids: CASSLDSNSPLHF. DNA of the CDR3: TGTGCCAGCTCACTGGACTCTAATTCACCCCTCCACTTT. The full variable domain, its missing parts supplied by reference TRBV18 and TRBJ1-6, is NAGVMQNPRHLVRRRGQEARLRCSPMKGHSHVYWYRQLPEEGLKFMVYLQKENIIDESGMPKERFSAEFPKEGPSILRIQQVVRGDSAAYFCASSLDSNSPLHFGNGTRLTVT.

V gene TRBV2 combines with J gene TRBJ2-1, with 13 nucleotides matching TRBD2. The CDR3 is 16 residues long. Looked up from germline, CDR1 is SNHLY and CDR2 is FYNNEI. V lost 6 bases and J lost 5; bases outside the gene matches: 7. DNA of the CDR3: TGTGCCAGCAGAGATACCGGGACTAGCGGGAACAATGAGCAGTTCTTC. It translates to CASRDTGTSGNNEQFF.

The rearrangement joins TRBV18 to TRBJ1-3, with 9 positions matching TRBD1. The germline CDR1 and CDR2 sequences are KGHSH and LQKENI. Trimming removed 1 base from V and 8 bases from J; junction bases left unmatched: 3. This CDR3 has 14 amino acids. CDR3 loop: CASSPLGQGYTIYF. For the CDR3, the DNA is TGTGCCAGCTCACCACTGGGACAGGGATACACCATATATTTT.

The DNA for the CDR3 is TGTGCCAGCAGTGAGTACTACAATGAGCAGTTCTTC. It translates to CASSEYYNEQFF. The gene calls are TRBV25-1 and TRBJ2-1; D not resolved. The V end was cut by 3 bases, the J end by 3 bases, with 3 bases between. CDR1 MGHDK and CDR2 SYGVNS come from the germline V gene. The CDR3 is made up of 12 amino acids.

The rearrangement links TRBV6-1 to TRBJ2-7; TRBD2 might be the D (5 bases). The V end was cut by 2 bases, the J end by 5 bases, with 10 bases between. CDR1 is MNHNS and CDR2 is SASEGT in the germline V gene. CDR3 size: 13 residues. CDR3 coding DNA: TGTGCCAGCAGTGAACGGTTCGGGGACGAGCAGTACTTC. Residues: CASSERFGDEQYF.

This chain uses TRBV14 with TRBJ1-6; D ambiguous. CDR1 and CDR2 (germline): SGHDN, FVKESK. V was trimmed by 3 bases and J by 5 bases, leaving 8 bases between them. The CDR3 length is 14 residues. The CDR3 bases are TGTGCCAGCAGCCATCGGGTCGATAATTCACCCCTCCACTTT. It codes for CASSHRVDNSPLHF.

The chain employs TRBV5-6 and TRBJ1-5; 11 nucleotides match TRBD1. J lost 4 bases, V lost 4 bases, and 16 bases had no gene match. There are 19 residues in the CDR3. CDR1 is SGHDT, CDR2 YYEEEE, per germline. CDR3 in amino acids: CASSHLKGTGGRRNQPQHF. The DNA for the CDR3 is TGTGCCAGCAGCCATCTTAAGGGGACAGGGGGACGAAGGAATCAGCCCCAGCATTTT.

J is TRBJ1-1 and V is TRBV5-1; D possibly corresponds to TRBD1 (6 bases). The V end lost 3 bases, the J end lost 1 base, and 10 bases lay between the germline ends. The length of the CDR3 is 14 residues. CDR1 is SGHRS and CDR2 is YFSETQ in the germline V gene. CDR3 bases: TGCGCCAGCAGCTCTCGGACAGCGAACACTGAAGCTTTCTTT. Residues: CASSSRTANTEAFF.

CDR3 region: CASSLGTRKGEQYF. The CDR3 DNA is TGTGCCAGCAGCTTAGGGACTAGGAAAGGGGAGCAGTACTTC. The gene calls are TRBV13 and TRBJ2-7, with D perhaps TRBD2 (6 bases). CDR3 length: 14 amino acids. V was pared by 0 bases and J by 7 bases, with 13 bases between. CDR1 is PRHDT and CDR2 is FYEKMQ in the germline V gene (reference sequence). Complete variable domain (other parts from reference TRBV13 and TRBJ2-7): AAGVIQSPRHLIKEKRETATLKCYPIPRHDTVYWYQQGPGQDPQFLISFYEKMQSDKGSIPDRFSAQQFSDYHSELNMSSLELGDSALYFCASSLGTRKGEQYFGPGTRLTVT.

The chain combines TRBV10-3 with TRBJ2-1; D gene uncertain. Per the germline V gene, CDR1 is ENHRY and CDR2 is SYGVKD. The CDR3 is 11 residues long. Between the trimmed V and J ends, which lost 5 bases and 9 bases, there was a span of 8 bases. The CDR3 sequence: CAISLVGEQFF. CDR3 nucleotides: TGTGCCATCAGTCTAGTTGGTGAGCAGTTCTTC.

This clone was observed a single time. The V call is TRBV18, the J call TRBJ2-2, with a possible D match to TRBD1 (5 bases). The CDR3 consists of 17 residues. Between the trimmed V and J ends, which lost 5 bases and 1 base, there was a span of 17 bases. Germline-derived CDR1 and CDR2 are KGHSH and LQKENI. The CDR3 loop is CASSEQNGHLNTGELFF. The DNA for the CDR3 is TGTGCCAGCTCAGAACAGAACGGACACCTGAACACCGGGGAGCTGTTTTTT.

This clone was counted a single time. V gene TRBV19 combines with J gene TRBJ2-4; the D call may be TRBD1 or TRBD2 (5 bases each). The CDR3 sequence is 14 residues long. Trimming cost V 5 bases and J 9 bases, with 17 bases left between them. Per germline, CDR1 LNHDA and CDR2 SQIVND (reference sequence). This CDR3 reads CASSWDLSSRIQYF. The CDR3 bases are TGTGCCAGTAGTTGGGACCTGTCCTCACGCATTCAGTACTTC.

V usage is TRBV19 and J usage is TRBJ2-1, with 8 nucleotides matching TRBD1. The CDR3 contains 14 residues. Germline CDR1 LNHDA, CDR2 SQIVND (reference sequence). The V gene end was trimmed by 7 bases and the J gene end by 4 bases; junction bases not matched to a gene: 6. In DNA form, the CDR3 reads TGTGCCAGTACTTACGGGACAGGTTACAATGAGCAGTTCTTC. It encodes CASTYGTGYNEQFF. Drawing the rest from reference TRBV19 and TRBJ2-1, the complete variable domain is DGGITQSPKYLFRKEGQNVTLSCEQNLNHDAMYWYRQDPGQGLRLIYYSQIVNDFQKGDIAEGYSVSREKKESFPLTVTSAQKNPTAFYLCASTYGTGYNEQFFGPGTRLTVL.

The chain recombines TRBV6-6 with TRBJ2-4; D remains ambiguous. Germline V CDR1 and CDR2: MNHNY, SVGAGI (reference sequence). This CDR3 is built from 15 residues. Deletions cut 1 base from V and 7 bases from J, with 14 bases between. The CDR3 DNA reads as TGTGCCAGCAGTTACTTGGACGGACGCTCGAACATTCAGTACTTC. Residues: CASSYLDGRSNIQYF.

The sample holds one count of this clone. The chain employs TRBV6-1 and TRBJ1-2, with D perhaps TRBD1 (6 bases). The CDR3 sequence is 14 residues long. Germline loops: CDR1 MNHNS, CDR2 SASEGT. V was pared by 2 bases and J by 3 bases, with 10 bases between. CDR3 loop: CASSESRGDYGYTF. CDR3 in DNA: TGTGCCAGCAGTGAAAGCAGGGGTGACTATGGCTACACCTTC.

In this sample, this clone turned up once. The J gene is TRBJ2-2, the V gene TRBV7-6; tentative D call: TRBD1 (5 bases). The CDR3 extends over 15 amino acids. Looked up from germline, CDR1 is SGHVS and CDR2 is FNYEAQ. V was shortened by 10 bases and J by 0 bases, with 15 bases between the two germline ends. The CDR3 region has the DNA TGTGCCATCTCCCCAGGGCTTGCGAACACCGGGGAGCTGTTTTTT. Protein: CAISPGLANTGELFF. Drawing the rest from reference TRBV7-6 and TRBJ2-2, the complete variable domain is GAGVSQSPRYKVTKRGQDVALRCDPISGHVSLYWYRQALGQGPEFLTYFNYEAQQDKSGLPNDRFSAERPEGSISTLTIQRTEQRDSAMYRCAISPGLANTGELFFGEGSRLTVL.

As for this clone: At one end, the junction sequence differs from germline, possibly due to a read error. The CDR3 protein is CASSLPSGGSHEQYF. CDR3 in DNA: TGTGCCAGCAGTCTCCCCTCAGGGGGCTCCCACGAGCAGTACTTC. The chain combines TRBV28 with TRBJ2-7; 8 nucleotides align to TRBD1. The CDR3 loop spans 15 amino acids. Per the germline V gene, CDR1 is MDHEN and CDR2 is SYDVKM.

The chain couples TRBV19 to TRBJ1-5, with 9 bases aligning to TRBD1. The CDR3 sequence is 15 residues long. Germline V lookup: CDR1 LNHDA, CDR2 SQIVND (reference sequence). With V trimmed by 5 bases and J by 2 bases, 4 bases remained unmatched. The CDR3 sequence: CASSLTGGRNQPQHF. Written as DNA, the CDR3 is TGTGCCAGTAGTCTGACAGGGGGGCGCAATCAGCCCCAGCATTTT. The full variable domain, completed using reference TRBV19 and TRBJ1-5, is DGGITQSPKYLFRKEGQNVTLSCEQNLNHDAMYWYRQDPGQGLRLIYYSQIVNDFQKGDIAEGYSVSREKKESFPLTVTSAQKNPTAFYLCASSLTGGRNQPQHFGDGTRLSIL.

This rearrangement joins TRBV18 to TRBJ2-2; D might be TRBD1 (5 bases). The V end lost 2 bases, the J end lost 0 bases, and 10 bases lay between the germline ends. The CDR3 is 16 amino acids. The germline V gene has CDR1 KGHSH and CDR2 LQKENI. CDR3 residues: CASSPSWGPNTGELFF. The CDR3 nucleotides read TGTGCCAGCTCACCATCATGGGGCCCGAACACCGGGGAGCTGTTTTTT.

V and J are TRBV19 and TRBJ1-6, with D hard to call. V dropped 7 bases and J dropped 6 bases, with 10 bases sitting between them. Germline V gene sequence: CDR1 LNHDA, CDR2 SQIVND (reference sequence). This CDR3 has 13 residues. The CDR3 sequence: CASTGESNSPLHF. The CDR3 nucleotides are TGTGCCAGTACTGGTGAAAGTAATTCACCCCTCCACTTT.

The V call is TRBV5-6, the J call TRBJ2-1; possible D gene TRBD1, 6 bases. Germline lookup yields CDR1 SGHDT and CDR2 YYEEEE. Trimming removed 3 bases from V and 0 bases from J, with 13 bases in between. The CDR3 runs to 16 residues. This chain's CDR3 is CASSSGVIPSYNEQFF. The CDR3 coding sequence is TGTGCCAGCAGCTCAGGGGTTATACCCTCCTACAATGAGCAGTTCTTC.

The chain uses TRBV5-1 and TRBJ2-7; D perhaps matches TRBD2 (6 bases). V shed 4 bases and J shed 3 bases, with 11 bases lying between them. The CDR3 covers 13 residues. Germline CDR1 and CDR2: SGHRS and YFSETQ. The DNA of the CDR3 is TGCGCCAGCAGCCGGGGGACCCACTACGAGCAGTACTTC. It translates to CASSRGTHYEQYF.

The genes are TRBV29-1 and TRBJ1-1; 9 bases match TRBD1. J was trimmed by 7 bases and V by 5 bases; bases with no gene match: 8. The CDR3 contains 13 residues. CDR1 SQVTM and CDR2 ANQGSEA come from the germline V gene. The CDR3 loop is CSVIRQGVGEAFF. CDR3 coding DNA: TGCAGCGTTATCAGACAGGGGGTGGGTGAAGCTTTCTTT. Variable domain in full (rest from reference TRBV29-1 and TRBJ1-1): SAVISQKPSRDICQRGTSLTIQCQVDSQVTMMFWYRQQPGQSLTLIATANQGSEATYESGFVIDKFPISRPNLTFSTLTVSNMSPEDSSIYLCSVIRQGVGEAFFGQGTRLTVV.

The CDR3 DNA reads TGTGCCAGCAGCAAGCTAACAGGGGGCGACCGCTACACCTTC. Translating gives CASSKLTGGDRYTF. The V and J genes are TRBV5-8 and TRBJ1-2; 9 bases map to TRBD1. V gave up 4 bases and J gave up 9 bases; unmatched junction bases: 10. The length of the CDR3 is 14 residues. CDR1 is SGHTS, CDR2 YDEGEE, per germline.

The rearrangement links TRBV6-5 to TRBJ1-4; D is undetermined. The CDR3 loop spans 13 amino acids. Per the germline V gene, CDR1 is MNHEY and CDR2 is SVGAGI. Trimming took 2 bases from V and 8 from J, leaving 9 bases between them. The chain's CDR3 is CASSYGRTEKLFF. The DNA of the CDR3 is TGTGCCAGCAGTTACGGCCGAACGGAAAAACTGTTTTTT.

The chain recombines TRBV7-9 with TRBJ2-1; 8 nucleotides agree with TRBD2. The germline V gene has CDR1 SEHNR and CDR2 FQNEAQ (reference sequence). The V gene end was trimmed by 2 bases and the J gene end by 3 bases; junction bases not matched to a gene: 3. CDR3 length: 15 residues. The CDR3 sequence is CASSLSLADYNEQFF. CDR3 nucleotide sequence: TGTGCCAGCAGCTTATCACTAGCGGACTACAATGAGCAGTTCTTC. The full variable domain, rest sourced from reference TRBV7-9 and TRBJ2-1, is DTGVSQNPRHKITKRGQNVTFRCDPISEHNRLYWYRQTLGQGPEFLTYFQNEAQLEKSRLLSDRFSAERPKGSFSTLEIQRTEQGDSAMYLCASSLSLADYNEQFFGPGTRLTVL.

This clone was seen just once. V usage is TRBV6-5 and J usage is TRBJ2-5; 10 bases line up with TRBD2. V was pared by 4 bases and J by 6 bases, with 11 bases of the junction left unmatched. This CDR3 comprises 16 residues. Germline-derived CDR1 and CDR2 are MNHEY and SVGAGI. Written as DNA, the CDR3 is TGTGCCAGCAGTTTCTCAAGGAGCGGGGGGGCCAAGACCCAGTACTTC. Its translation is CASSFSRSGGAKTQYF.

This chain connects TRBV5-1 to TRBJ2-5; the D gene is possibly TRBD1 (5 bases). CDR1 SGHRS and CDR2 YFSETQ come from the germline V gene. V was shortened by 2 bases and J by 4 bases, with 12 bases between the two germline ends. The CDR3 is 14 amino acids. Written as DNA, the CDR3 is TGCGCCAGCAGCTTCCCCCAGGGTGGAGAGACCCAGTACTTC. Protein product: CASSFPQGGETQYF. The variable domain in full, with the rest retrieved from reference TRBV5-1 and TRBJ2-5, is KAGVTQTPRYLIKTRGQQVTLSCSPISGHRSVSWYQQTPGQGLQFLFEYFSETQRNKGNFPGRFSGRQFSNSRSEMNVSTLELGDSALYLCASSFPQGGETQYFGPGTRLLVL.

CDR3 in DNA: TGTGCCAGCAGTTTAGTGGGACAGGCACACTATGGCTACACCTTC. Translating gives CASSLVGQAHYGYTF. The chain combines TRBV27 with TRBJ1-2, with TRBD1 matching over 8 bases. Looked up from germline, CDR1 is MNHEY and CDR2 is SMNVEV (reference sequence). V lost 2 bases to trimming and J lost 3 bases; unmatched junction nucleotides: 5. The CDR3 has 15 amino acids.

V is TRBV30 and J is TRBJ2-7; D is uncertain. Per the germline V gene, CDR1 is GTSNPN and CDR2 is SVGIG (reference sequence). The ends were cut back, 3 bases at V and 4 bases at J, with 7 bases in the middle. The CDR3 sequence is 11 residues long. CDR3 residues: CAWSEAYEQYF. CDR3 nucleotide sequence: TGTGCCTGGAGCGAAGCATACGAGCAGTACTTC. Complete variable domain (other parts from reference TRBV30 and TRBJ2-7): SQTIHQWPATLVQPVGSPLSLECTVEGTSNPNLYWYRQAAGRGLQLLFYSVGIGQISSEVPQNLSASRPQDRQFILSSKKLLLSDSGFYLCAWSEAYEQYFGPGTRLTVT.